This T cell receptor (beta chain) was recovered during a study of blood T cell repertoires in COVID-19. Germline V gene data show CDR1 as SGHRS and CDR2 as YFSETQ. V shed 4 bases and J 1 base; nucleotides not matched to a gene: 9. The CDR3 has 16 residues. Here immunoSEQ multiplex PCR was the method, and the copy in TCRdb shows in-frame clones only, minus some. The sample has over 85,000 clones, about nine tenths seen once. This receptor was taken from a male donor with acute or convalescent COVID-19. V and J are TRBV5-1 and TRBJ1-1; 8 bases agree with TRBD1. Sequencing used peripheral blood. The CDR3 bases are TGCGCCAGCAGCGCCTTACCGGGACAGGCGAACACTGAAGCTTTCTTT. Amino acid sequence: CASSALPGQANTEAFF.